This T cell receptor beta chain emerged from a study of technical replicates of blood from a handful of donors. V gave up 1 base and J gave up 7 bases; unmatched junction bases: 9. The CDR3 extends over 15 amino acids. Germline V gene lookup returns CDR1 MNHEY and CDR2 SVGAGI. TCRdb's copy holds only in-frame clones and misses some; the assay was immunoSEQ multiplex PCR. This table holds approximately 70,000 clones, roughly 90% found once. This clone has more than one count but fewer than ten. This TCR derives from a human donor in good health. V gene TRBV6-5 combines with J gene TRBJ1-2, with 7 positions matching TRBD1. The specimen was T cells isolated from PBMCs. DNA for the CDR3: TGTGCCAGCAGTTACTACGACAGGGAATCAAGTGGCTACACCTTC. Translating gives CASSYYDRESSGYTF.